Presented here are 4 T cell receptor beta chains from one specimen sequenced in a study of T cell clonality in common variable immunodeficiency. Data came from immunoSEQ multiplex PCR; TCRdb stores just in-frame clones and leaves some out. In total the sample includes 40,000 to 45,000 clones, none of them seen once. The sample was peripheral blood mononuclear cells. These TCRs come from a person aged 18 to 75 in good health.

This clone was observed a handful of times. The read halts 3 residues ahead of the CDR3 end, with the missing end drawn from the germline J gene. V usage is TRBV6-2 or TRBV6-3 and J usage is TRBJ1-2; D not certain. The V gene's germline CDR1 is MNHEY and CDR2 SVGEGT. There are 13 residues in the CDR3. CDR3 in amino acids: CASTTSEVDDYTF. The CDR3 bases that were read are TGTGCCAGCACGACTAGCGAAGTCGACGAC.

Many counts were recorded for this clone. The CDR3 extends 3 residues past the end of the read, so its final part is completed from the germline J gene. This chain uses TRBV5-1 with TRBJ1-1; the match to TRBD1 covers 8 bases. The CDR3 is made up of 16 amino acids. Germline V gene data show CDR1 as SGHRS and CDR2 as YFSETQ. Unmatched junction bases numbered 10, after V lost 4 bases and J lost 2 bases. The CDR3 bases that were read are TGCGCCAGCAGCCCATTGGACAGGGCAGGTAACACTGAA. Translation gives CASSPLDRAGNTE. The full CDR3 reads CASSPLDRAGNTEAFF.

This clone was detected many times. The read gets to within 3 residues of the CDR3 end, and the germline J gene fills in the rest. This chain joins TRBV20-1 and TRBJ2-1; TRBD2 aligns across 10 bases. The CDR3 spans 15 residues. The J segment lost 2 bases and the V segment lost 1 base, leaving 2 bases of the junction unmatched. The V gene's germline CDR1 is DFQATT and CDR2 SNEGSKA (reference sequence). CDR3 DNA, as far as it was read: TGCAGTGCTAGAGGACTAGCGGGCACCTACAATGAG. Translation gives CSARGLAGTYNE. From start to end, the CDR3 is CSARGLAGTYNEQFF.

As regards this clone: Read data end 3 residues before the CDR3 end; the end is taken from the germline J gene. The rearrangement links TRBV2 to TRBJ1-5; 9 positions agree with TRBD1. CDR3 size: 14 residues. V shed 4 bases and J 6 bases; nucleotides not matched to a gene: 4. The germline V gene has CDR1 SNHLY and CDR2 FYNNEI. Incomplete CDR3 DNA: TGTGCCAGCAGTGCCGGACAGGGGAGTCAGCCC. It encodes CASSAGQGSQP. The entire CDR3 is CASSAGQGSQPQHF.